A selection of T cell receptor beta chains follows, all from one sample in a study of blood T cell repertoires in COVID-19. The table came from immunoSEQ multiplex PCR; TCRdb's copy has only in-frame clones and leaves some out. The data contain 160,000 or so clones, roughly 90% of them singletons. The sample consisted of peripheral blood. These receptor sequences come from a woman in her forties or fifties with acute or convalescent COVID-19. Both conserved end residues are part of each CDR3. Fields, in order: V gene, J gene, CDR3 protein.

TRBV18	TRBJ1-1	CASSPQRLDRGLSEAFF
TRBV6-5	TRBJ1-1	CASNSQGWDEAFF
TRBV25-1	TRBJ1-1	CASSGLAGTEAFF
TRBV30	TRBJ2-1	CAWSSLAISYNEQFF
TRBV11-2	TRBJ2-5	CASSQYPGQAIQETQYF
TRBV19	TRBJ1-1	CASRAIQGKYTEAFF
TRBV5-1	TRBJ2-3	CASSLVLAGPTDTQYF
TRBV5-1	TRBJ2-7	CASSPGEVYEQYF
TRBV30	TRBJ2-1	CAWSSEGEQFF
TRBV23-1	TRBJ2-6	CASSLGDRGLSGANVLTF
TRBV9	TRBJ1-2	CASSVAGDGYTF
TRBV9	TRBJ2-2	CASTSDRGTFSSGELFF
TRBV29-1	TRBJ2-2	CSVGRETGELFF
TRBV5-1	TRBJ1-2	CASSLDTYYGYTF
TRBV5-1	TRBJ2-2	CASSLRLNTGELFF
TRBV5-1	TRBJ2-2	CASSGTGTPNTGELFF
TRBV27	TRBJ2-1	CASSSSGRAVDEQFF
TRBV28	TRBJ1-2	CASSRPTGDYGYTF
TRBV18	TRBJ1-2	CASSPGGSLYGYTF
TRBV5-4	TRBJ2-5	CASSPMTGQETQYF
TRBV3-1/TRBV3-2	TRBJ1-2	CASSQDLGLGGRYGYTF
TRBV5-1	TRBJ1-6	CASSLERVSNSPLHF
TRBV30	TRBJ2-7	CAGDRDPPYEQYF
TRBV11-3	TRBJ1-6	CASSPEEGSPLHF
TRBV24-1	TRBJ2-1	CATSDFRDSKNEQFF
TRBV15	TRBJ2-3	CATGSGWGPDTQYF
TRBV6-5	TRBJ2-2	CASSYSRRGELFF
TRBV19	TRBJ2-7	CASSTNPGQAPYEQYF
TRBV4-3	TRBJ2-5	CASSQEGDSIETQYF